The sample holds many counts of the clone carrying this TCR beta chain. This entry is derived from a study of T cells in Graves' hyperthyroidism and ophthalmopathy. This CDR3 region has 14 residues. The germline gives CDR1 KGHDR, CDR2 SFDVKD. After removal of 4 bases from V and 5 bases from J, the junction contained 6 bases not matched to a gene. Using RNA transcripts as the source, TCR beta CDR3 regions were amplified. HTBI primers were the set used in a first-round RT-PCR of the TCR CDR3. MiXCR was run by TCRdb on the multiplex PCR reads, yielding one entry per CDR3 protein. The data show hundreds of thousands of distinct CDR3 sequences, around a quarter seen once.

This clonotype was sampled from a woman aged 30 to 39 with Graves' ophthalmopathy. The sample comprised blood. The rearrangement links TRBV24-1 to TRBJ2-7; TRBD1 matches 8 bases. This chain's CDR3 is CATSEGQGVHEQYF. The CDR3 nucleotides are TGTGCCACCAGTGAAGGACAGGGAGTGCACGAGCAGTACTTC.